Reported below is one T cell receptor (beta chain). Its target is not known. The sample comes from a study of graft-versus-host responses after intestinal transplantation. At the level of the study: The study gave all recipients anti-thymocyte globulin induction, then tacrolimus and steroids for about 3 years. Study observations and caveats: Circulating GvH clones peaking coincided with falling HvG clones soon after transplant. GvH clones detected in recipient marrow included some appearing first in ileum or blood. Allografts carried high graft-versus-host to host-versus-graft clonal ratios in patients having graft-donor T cell macrochimerism.

The V segment lost 6 bases and the J segment 6 bases; nucleotides outside the gene matches: 13. Germline V lookup: CDR1 KGHSH, CDR2 LQKENI. This CDR3 contains 15 residues. Only in-frame clones appear in the TCRdb table, and some are missing; sequencing was by immunoSEQ multiplex PCR. The sample includes about 90,000 clones, roughly 91% of them seen just once. Material: unstimulated CD8+ T cells sorted from spleen or lymph node cells, obtained before intestinal transplant. This chain links TRBV18 with TRBJ1-1; 7 bases are a match to TRBD1. This sequence was found in a human donor who received an intestinal transplant. In DNA form, the CDR3 reads TGTGCCAGCTCTCCGGATACAGGGGTTTCCGCTGAAGCTTTCTTT. Its protein is CASSPDTGVSAEAFF.